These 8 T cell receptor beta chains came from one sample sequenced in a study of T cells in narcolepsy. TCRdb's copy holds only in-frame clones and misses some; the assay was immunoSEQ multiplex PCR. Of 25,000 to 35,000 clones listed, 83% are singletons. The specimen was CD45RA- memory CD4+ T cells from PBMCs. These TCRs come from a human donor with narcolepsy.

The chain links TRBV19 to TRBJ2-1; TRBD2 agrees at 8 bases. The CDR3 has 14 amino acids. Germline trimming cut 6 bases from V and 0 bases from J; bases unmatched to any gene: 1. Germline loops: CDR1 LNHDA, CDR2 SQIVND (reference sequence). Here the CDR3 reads CASRAGDSYNEQFF. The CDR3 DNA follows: TGTGCCAGTAGAGCGGGGGACTCCTACAATGAGCAGTTCTTC.

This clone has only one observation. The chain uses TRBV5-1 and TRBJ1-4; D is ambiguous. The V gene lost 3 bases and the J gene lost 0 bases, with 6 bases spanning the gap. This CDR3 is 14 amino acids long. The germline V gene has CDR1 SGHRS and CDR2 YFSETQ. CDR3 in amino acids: CASSYSATNEKLFF. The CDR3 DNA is TGCGCCAGCAGCTATTCTGCAACTAATGAAAAACTGTTTTTT.

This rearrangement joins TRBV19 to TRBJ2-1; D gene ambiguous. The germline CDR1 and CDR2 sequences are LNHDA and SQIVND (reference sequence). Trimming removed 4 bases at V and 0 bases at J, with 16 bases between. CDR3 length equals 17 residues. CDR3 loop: CASSTPSSSRSYNEQFF. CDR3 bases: TGTGCCAGTAGTACTCCTTCCTCGAGCCGCTCCTACAATGAGCAGTTCTTC.

This CDR3 reads CSAQQDYGYTF. The CDR3 bases are TGCAGCGCCCAGCAGGACTATGGCTACACCTTC. The rearrangement joins TRBV29-1 to TRBJ1-2; D unresolved. In germline, CDR1 is SQVTM, CDR2 ANQGSEA. This CDR3 comprises 11 residues. V gave up 7 bases and J gave up 3 bases, with 9 bases separating them.

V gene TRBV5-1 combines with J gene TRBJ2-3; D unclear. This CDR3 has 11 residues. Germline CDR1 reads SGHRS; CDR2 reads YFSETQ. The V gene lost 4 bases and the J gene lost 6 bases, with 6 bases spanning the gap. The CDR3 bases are TGCGCCAGCAGCATTAAGGATACGCAGTATTTT. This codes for CASSIKDTQYF.

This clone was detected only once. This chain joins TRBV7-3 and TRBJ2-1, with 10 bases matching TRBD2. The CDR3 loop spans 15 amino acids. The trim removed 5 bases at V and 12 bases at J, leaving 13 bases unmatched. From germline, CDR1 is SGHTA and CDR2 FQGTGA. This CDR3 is CASSPTGTSVGVQFF. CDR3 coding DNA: TGTGCCAGCAGCCCGACCGGGACTAGCGTCGGGGTGCAGTTCTTC.

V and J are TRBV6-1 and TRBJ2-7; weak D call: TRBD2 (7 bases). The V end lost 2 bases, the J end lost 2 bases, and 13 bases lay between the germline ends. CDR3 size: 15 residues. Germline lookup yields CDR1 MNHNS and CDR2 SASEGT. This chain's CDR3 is CASSERVGGPYEQYF. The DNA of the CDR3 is TGTGCCAGCAGTGAAAGGGTCGGGGGGCCCTACGAGCAGTACTTC.

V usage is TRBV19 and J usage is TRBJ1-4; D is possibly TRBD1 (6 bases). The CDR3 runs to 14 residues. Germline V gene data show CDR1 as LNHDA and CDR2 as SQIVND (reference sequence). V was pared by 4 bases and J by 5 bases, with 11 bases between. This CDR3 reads CASSNGQPNEKLFF. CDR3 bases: TGTGCCAGTAGTAACGGACAGCCGAATGAAAAACTGTTTTTT.